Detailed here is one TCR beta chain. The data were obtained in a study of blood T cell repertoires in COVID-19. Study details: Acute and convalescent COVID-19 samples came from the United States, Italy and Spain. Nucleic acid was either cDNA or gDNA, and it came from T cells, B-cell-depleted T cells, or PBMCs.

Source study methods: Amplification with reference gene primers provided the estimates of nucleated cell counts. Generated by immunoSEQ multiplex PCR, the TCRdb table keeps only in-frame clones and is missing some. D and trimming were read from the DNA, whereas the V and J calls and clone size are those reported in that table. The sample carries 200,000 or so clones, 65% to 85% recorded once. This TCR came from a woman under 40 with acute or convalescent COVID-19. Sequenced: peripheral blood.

CDR3 nucleotide sequence: TGTGCCAGAAAATTTAGACAGTCCGCTAACTATGGCTACACCTTC. Translated: CARKFRQSANYGYTF. This chain links TRBV5-3 with TRBJ1-2; tentative D call: TRBD1 (5 bases). TRBV5-3 is given ORF status, its function remaining uncertain. This CDR3 comprises 15 residues. V lost 6 bases to trimming and J lost 0 bases, with 15 bases between them.